This T cell receptor beta chain was profiled in a study of response to subunit inactivated influenza vaccine. This CDR3 comprises 15 residues. Trimming cost V 3 bases and J 2 bases, with 11 bases left between them. Germline-derived CDR1 and CDR2 are LGHDT and YNNKEL (reference sequence). TCRdb analysed the RT-PCR reads with MiXCR anew, one entry per CDR3 protein. The sample carries some 570,000 distinct CDR3 sequences, approximately 10% recorded once. These sequences were also reported in another study, on T cells expressing NK-cell markers. That source notes: Template switching by 5'RACE with UMIs generated the TCR beta cDNA. HCMV specificity was not established for the expanded NKG2C+ T cell clones.

The sequencing here drew on PBMCs from blood, taken on the day of vaccination. This TCR was recovered from a man in his fifties or sixties who received an inactivated influenza vaccine. The genes are TRBV3-1 and TRBJ2-1; D remains ambiguous. CDR3 nucleotides: TGTGCCAGCAGCCATGGCGGTGTCACCTACAATGAGCAGTTCTTC. It yields the protein CASSHGGVTYNEQFF.